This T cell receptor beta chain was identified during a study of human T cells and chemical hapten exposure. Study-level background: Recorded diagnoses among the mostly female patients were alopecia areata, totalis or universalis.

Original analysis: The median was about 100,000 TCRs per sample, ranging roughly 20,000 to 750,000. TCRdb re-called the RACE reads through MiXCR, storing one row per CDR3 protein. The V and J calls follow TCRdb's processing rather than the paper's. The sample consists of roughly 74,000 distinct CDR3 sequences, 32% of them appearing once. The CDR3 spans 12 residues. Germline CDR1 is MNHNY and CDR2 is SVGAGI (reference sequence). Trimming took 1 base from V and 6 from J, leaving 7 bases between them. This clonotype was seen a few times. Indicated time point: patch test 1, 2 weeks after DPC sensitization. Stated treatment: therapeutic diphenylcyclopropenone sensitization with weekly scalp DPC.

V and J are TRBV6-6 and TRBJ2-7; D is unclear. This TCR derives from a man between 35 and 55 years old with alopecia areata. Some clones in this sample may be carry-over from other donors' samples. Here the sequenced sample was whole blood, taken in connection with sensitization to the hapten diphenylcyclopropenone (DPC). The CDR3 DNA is TGTGCCAGCAGTTACTACGAGACCGAGCAGTACTTC. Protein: CASSYYETEQYF.